These 26 T cell receptor beta chains came from one sample sequenced in a study of T-cell reconstitution after alpha-beta-depleted transplantation in children. Researchers prepared the TCRbeta library using unique molecular identifiers, the study reports. A single record per CDR3 protein comes from TCRdb applying MiXCR to the PCR reads. The top ten clones hold about 2.9% of a sample with fewer than 200,000 distinct CDR3 sequences, around 7% of them seen once. The specimen was PBMCs from the stem cell graft donor, collected from the stem cell graft. Receptor source: a human donor who donated a stem cell graft to a child with Wiskott-Aldrich syndrome.

This clonotype was seen repeatedly, ten times or more. The chain joins TRBV20-1 to TRBJ1-2; 10 bases map to TRBD1. CDR3 length equals 14 residues. Per germline, CDR1 DFQATT and CDR2 SNEGSKA (reference sequence). V lost 0 bases and J lost 8; bases outside the gene matches: 6. The CDR3 bases are TGCAGTGCTAGAGACAGACAGGGGGCCGGGGGCTACACCTTC. Its translation is CSARDRQGAGGYTF.

Concerning this clonotype: This may be a read error, as it is one base from a much larger clone. The V and J genes are TRBV29-1 and TRBJ2-3; the D is unclear. The length of the CDR3 is 14 residues. CDR1 and CDR2 from the germline V gene are SQVTM and ANQGSEA. In DNA form, the CDR3 reads TGCAGCGTTGGAGGCCTAAGTTCCACAGATAAGCAGTATTTT. Translated: CSVGGLSSTDKQYF.

The CDR3 loop reads CATAAEAANYGYTF. DNA of the CDR3: TGCGCCACAGCAGCGGAGGCGGCTAACTATGGCTACACCTTC. V usage is TRBV5-1 and J usage is TRBJ1-2, with unresolved D. The V gene's germline CDR1 is SGHRS and CDR2 YFSETQ. The V end lost 9 bases, the J end lost 0 bases, and 15 bases lay between the germline ends. There are 14 residues in the CDR3.

This clonotype was seen ten or more times. This sequence joins TRBV12-3 or TRBV12-4 and TRBJ2-1, with D possibly called TRBD1 or TRBD2 (5 bases each). Trimming removed 1 base from V and 0 bases from J, with 10 bases in between. There are 16 residues in the CDR3. This chain's CDR3 is CASSLGGTYSYNEQFF. DNA for the CDR3: TGTGCCAGCAGTTTAGGGGGGACCTACTCCTACAATGAGCAGTTCTTC.

This clonotype was observed at least ten times. V gene TRBV4-1 combines with J gene TRBJ1-3; D gene unclear. The germline V gene encodes CDR1 MGHRA and CDR2 YSYEKL. This CDR3 region has 15 residues. V was cut by 0 bases and J by 4 bases, with 10 bases left in between. CDR3 residues: CASSQEGAPGNTIYF. The CDR3 region has the DNA TGCGCCAGCAGCCAAGAGGGAGCTCCGGGAAACACCATATATTTT.

This rearrangement joins TRBV29-1 to TRBJ2-1; 15 positions match TRBD2. This CDR3 is 16 amino acids long. Germline CDR1 SQVTM, CDR2 ANQGSEA. V trimming: 6 bases; J trimming: 9 bases; junction bases outside the gene matches: 12. Here the CDR3 reads CSVAGLAGGPGFEQFF. In DNA, the CDR3 is TGCAGCGTCGCCGGACTAGCGGGAGGGCCTGGTTTTGAGCAGTTCTTC.

This clonotype was observed a handful of times. The V call is TRBV6-2 or TRBV6-3, the J call TRBJ2-5; no clear D gene. Germline-derived CDR1 and CDR2 are MNHEY and SVGEGT. The V gene lost 2 bases and the J gene lost 2 bases, with 3 bases spanning the gap. This CDR3 has 12 amino acids. Here the CDR3 reads CASSYGQETQYF. CDR3 coding DNA: TGTGCCAGCAGTTACGGTCAAGAGACCCAGTACTTC.

The rearrangement uses TRBV10-3 and TRBJ1-2; 9 bases map to TRBD1. J was trimmed by 4 bases and V by 6 bases; bases with no gene match: 15. Germline CDR1 and CDR2: ENHRY and SYGVKD. The CDR3 is made up of 17 amino acids. The CDR3 coding sequence is TGTGCCATCAGGCCAAGAGTTGACAGGGGGATTTCCTATGGCTACACCTTC. It codes for CAIRPRVDRGISYGYTF.

This clonotype was recorded many times. CDR3 DNA sequence: TGTGCCAGCTCACTAAGACAGGGCTACGAGCAGTACTTC. This sequence encodes CASSLRQGYEQYF. V usage is TRBV18 and J usage is TRBJ2-7, with 7 nucleotides matching TRBD1. V gave up 4 bases and J gave up 3 bases; unmatched junction bases: 3. CDR1 is KGHSH, CDR2 LQKENI, per germline. This CDR3 has 13 amino acids.

The sample holds many counts of this clonotype. The CDR3 DNA reads TGTGCCACCAGCAGAGATCGTGAGGTTGGGGAGCTGTTTTTT. It is translated as CATSRDREVGELFF. V is TRBV15 and J is TRBJ2-2; D remains ambiguous. This CDR3 has 14 residues. V shed 0 bases and J shed 8 bases, with 10 bases lying between them. Per the germline V gene, CDR1 is LNHNV and CDR2 is YYDKDF (reference sequence).

This clonotype was observed many times. The chain uses TRBV27 and TRBJ2-3; D is undetermined. The V and J ends lost 7 bases and 5 bases respectively, with 7 bases between them. The CDR3 extends over 11 amino acids. Germline V CDR1 and CDR2: MNHEY, SMNVEV (reference sequence). This CDR3 reads CASTLGDTQYF. The CDR3 coding sequence is TGTGCCAGCACACTGGGAGATACGCAGTATTTT.

This clonotype was observed at least ten times. The chain is built from TRBV10-3 and TRBJ2-7, with D possibly matching TRBD2 (5 bases). V lost 0 bases to trimming and J lost 2 bases, with 14 bases between them. From germline, CDR1 is ENHRY and CDR2 SYGVKD. The CDR3 consists of 16 residues. The CDR3 coding sequence is TGTGCCATCAGTGAGTCGAGGGCGGATCAAACCTACGAGCAGTACTTC. It specifies CAISESRADQTYEQYF.

The chain combines TRBV5-1 with TRBJ2-7, with 8 bases that match TRBD1. J gave up 3 bases and V 1 base, and 3 bases lay outside the gene matches. CDR1 and CDR2 from the germline V gene are SGHRS and YFSETQ. This CDR3 is built from 14 residues. The CDR3 nucleotides read TGCGCCAGCAGCTTGTATGGGACAGGCTACGAGCAGTACTTC. This codes for CASSLYGTGYEQYF.

Many counts were recorded for this clonotype. Here the CDR3 DNA reads TGCAGCGGACGAGAGACTGAAGCTTTCTTT. Translation: CSGRETEAFF. This rearrangement joins TRBV29-1 to TRBJ1-1; D not resolved. Germline CDR1 SQVTM, CDR2 ANQGSEA. The CDR3 is made up of 10 amino acids. V lost 7 bases and J lost 5, with 8 bases in between.

This clonotype has a count of ten or more. V and J are TRBV25-1 and TRBJ1-2; D is unclear. The V end was cut by 2 bases, the J end by 0 bases, with 1 base between. The germline V gene has CDR1 MGHDK and CDR2 SYGVNS. The CDR3 length is 12 residues. The CDR3 nucleotides are TGTGCCAGCAGTGAAACTAACTATGGCTACACCTTC. Residues: CASSETNYGYTF.

This clonotype occurred many times. This chain joins TRBV7-6 and TRBJ2-4; D is possibly TRBD1 or TRBD2 (7 bases each). The CDR3 extends over 14 amino acids. The V and J ends lost 5 bases and 6 bases respectively, with 14 bases between them. Germline V gene sequence: CDR1 SGHVS, CDR2 FNYEAQ. This CDR3 is CASSRTGEGNIQYF. The CDR3 region has the DNA TGTGCCAGCAGCCGAACAGGGGAGGGAAACATTCAGTACTTC.

This clonotype was seen many times. The J gene is TRBJ1-1, the V gene TRBV4-1; D perhaps matches TRBD1 (5 bases). Germline loops: CDR1 MGHRA, CDR2 YSYEKL. The V end lost 2 bases, the J end lost 1 base, and 17 bases lay between the germline ends. The CDR3 has 17 residues. CDR3 nucleotides: TGCGCCAGCAGCCAAAAGCAGGGAGGATGGGGGAACACTGAAGCTTTCTTT. Translated, it gives CASSQKQGGWGNTEAFF.

This clonotype was detected only a few times. J is TRBJ2-6 and V is TRBV12-3 or TRBV12-4; D uncertain. The CDR3 runs to 15 residues. V lost 6 bases to trimming and J lost 0 bases, with 9 bases between them. CDR3 in DNA: TGTGCCAGCAGCCCCCTTAGCTCTGGGGCCAACGTCCTGACTTTC. It encodes CASSPLSSGANVLTF.

Many counts were recorded for this clonotype. The rearrangement links TRBV29-1 to TRBJ2-7; possibly TRBD2 for D (5 bases). This CDR3 contains 13 residues. The germline V gene encodes CDR1 SQVTM and CDR2 ANQGSEA. The V and J ends lost 5 bases and 0 bases respectively, with 11 bases between them. CDR3 loop: CSVRRAGSYEQYF. In DNA form, the CDR3 reads TGCAGCGTTAGAAGGGCGGGCTCCTACGAGCAGTACTTC.

Many counts were recorded for this clonotype. The V and J genes are TRBV12-3 or TRBV12-4 and TRBJ2-2; possibly TRBD1 or TRBD2 for D (5 bases each). The CDR3 totals 16 residues. Trimming took off 8 bases at V and 0 bases at J, with 16 bases between the two ends. CDR3: CASDNYRDANTGELFF. The CDR3 DNA reads TGTGCCAGCGATAACTATCGGGACGCGAACACCGGGGAGCTGTTTTTT.

At least ten counts were recorded for this clonotype. The chain links TRBV2 to TRBJ2-1, with D possibly matching TRBD1 (5 bases). V was shortened by 2 bases and J by 5 bases, with 10 bases between the two germline ends. Germline-derived CDR1 and CDR2 are SNHLY and FYNNEI. This CDR3 region has 14 residues. DNA of the CDR3: TGTGCCAGCAGTGAATTGGACAAGGACAATGAGCAGTTCTTC. Translating gives CASSELDKDNEQFF. Full variable domain (outside the CDR3, taken from reference TRBV2 and TRBJ2-1): EPEVTQTPSHQVTQMGQEVILRCVPISNHLYFYWYRQILGQKVEFLVSFYNNEISEKSEIFDDQFSVERPDGSNFTLKIRSTKLEDSAMYFCASSELDKDNEQFFGPGTRLTVL.

This clonotype was observed a few times. The J gene is TRBJ1-2, the V gene TRBV6-4; 9 nucleotides align to TRBD1. Germline trimming cut 3 bases from V and 7 bases from J; bases unmatched to any gene: 0. The CDR3 is made up of 12 amino acids. Germline CDR1 and CDR2: MRHNA and SNTAGT. In nucleotides, the CDR3 is TGTGCCAGCAGTGAACAGGGGGCTGGCTACACCTTC. As protein: CASSEQGAGYTF.

This clonotype has more than one count but fewer than ten. The genes are TRBV7-9 and TRBJ1-2, with 10 bases aligning to TRBD1. The CDR3 has 15 amino acids. CDR1 and CDR2 from the germline V gene are SEHNR and FQNEAQ (reference sequence). Trimming at V came to 0 bases and at J to 3 bases, leaving 1 base not matched to a gene. CDR3 in amino acids: CASSLAGQGDYGYTF. The DNA of the CDR3 is TGTGCCAGCAGCTTAGCAGGACAGGGGGACTATGGCTACACCTTC. Looking up the rest from reference TRBV7-9 and TRBJ1-2 gives the full variable domain: DTGVSQNPRHKITKRGQNVTFRCDPISEHNRLYWYRQTLGQGPEFLTYFQNEAQLEKSRLLSDRFSAERPKGSFSTLEIQRTEQGDSAMYLCASSLAGQGDYGYTFGSGTRLTVV.

V and J are TRBV28 and TRBJ1-1; D is unclear. Germline assignment: CDR1 MDHEN and CDR2 SYDVKM. The CDR3 has 13 residues. V lost 6 bases and J lost 8, with 16 bases in between. The CDR3 DNA reads as TGTGCCAGCAGCCTACTGAATTTGGGGGAAGCTTTCTTT. Its translation is CASSLLNLGEAFF.

This clonotype was observed at least ten times. The chain links TRBV11-2 to TRBJ2-1, with 10 bases lining up with TRBD2. CDR3 length: 18 amino acids. V was pared by 3 bases and J by 0 bases, with 8 bases of the junction left unmatched. Germline CDR1 reads SGHAT; CDR2 reads FQNNGV. Here the CDR3 reads CASSFTGTSASSYNEQFF. CDR3 sequence (DNA): TGTGCCAGCAGCTTCACCGGGACTAGCGCTAGCTCCTACAATGAGCAGTTCTTC.

This clonotype appeared many times. The V gene is TRBV5-6, the J gene TRBJ1-2; D is undetermined. The V end was cut by 1 base, the J end by 2 bases, with 15 bases between. Germline CDR1 and CDR2: SGHDT and YYEEEE. This CDR3 comprises 16 residues. The CDR3 DNA is TGTGCCAGCAGCTTGCAAGGTGGTATGCGGAACTATGGCTACACCTTC. It encodes CASSLQGGMRNYGYTF. The whole variable domain, filled in from reference TRBV5-6 and TRBJ1-2, reads DAGVTQSPTHLIKTRGQQVTLRCSPKSGHDTVSWYQQALGQGPQFIFQYYEEEERQRGNFPDRFSGHQFPNYSSELNVNALLLGDSALYLCASSLQGGMRNYGYTFGSGTRLTVV.